The 21 T cell receptor beta chains reported below all come from one sample, sequenced in a study of blood T cell repertoires in COVID-19. Using immunoSEQ multiplex PCR, the repertoire was profiled, and TCRdb retains in-frame clones only, with some absent. This sample yields some 270,000 clones, of which about nine tenths are seen a single time; 1.7% belongs to the top ten. Input material: PBMCs or T cells enriched from blood (not recorded which). The receptors stem from a woman aged 40 to 55 who had recovered from COVID-19.

Concerning this clone itself: Germline is not matched at one junction end, which may reflect a read error. The V call is TRBV7-7, the J call TRBJ2-5, with TRBD1 matching 9 bases. The CDR3 sequence is 17 residues long. Germline-derived CDR1 and CDR2 are SSHAT and FNYEAQ (reference sequence). CDR3 nucleotide sequence: TGTGCTAGCAGCTTAGCAGTTGCGGGACAGGGACAAGAGACCCAGTACTTC. This sequence encodes CASSLAVAGQGQETQYF.

V is TRBV18 and J is TRBJ1-5; D is unresolved. CDR1 is KGHSH and CDR2 is LQKENI in the germline V gene. The V end was cut by 0 bases, the J end by 6 bases, with 3 bases between. The CDR3 totals 12 residues. The CDR3 reads CASSPPSQPQHF. CDR3 nucleotide sequence: TGTGCCAGCTCACCACCGAGTCAGCCCCAGCATTTT.

The chain joins TRBV5-1 to TRBJ1-4; D perhaps matches TRBD1 (5 bases). The ends were cut back, 4 bases at V and 8 bases at J, with 12 bases in the middle. This CDR3 region has 13 residues. In germline, CDR1 is SGHRS, CDR2 YFSETQ. CDR3 residues: CASSGGRGEKLFF. CDR3 DNA sequence: TGCGCCAGCAGCGGCGGACGGGGGGAAAAACTGTTTTTT.

The gene calls are TRBV18 and TRBJ1-2; D is unclear. This CDR3 is built from 13 residues. From germline, CDR1 is KGHSH and CDR2 LQKENI. The V and J ends lost 2 bases and 0 bases respectively, with 4 bases between them. The CDR3 DNA follows: TGTGCCAGCTCACCAGAGACTAACTATGGCTACACCTTC. This codes for CASSPETNYGYTF.

The chain is built from TRBV3-1 (or the pseudogene TRBV3-2) and TRBJ1-5; 7 positions match TRBD1. Germline CDR1 reads LGHDT; CDR2 reads YNNKEL (reference sequence). V was pared by 2 bases and J by 2 bases, with 3 bases of the junction left unmatched. The CDR3 spans 15 residues. CDR3: CASSQRGQRNQPQHF. The CDR3 DNA reads TGTGCCAGCAGCCAAAGGGGACAGCGCAATCAGCCCCAGCATTTT.

CDR3 DNA sequence: TGTGCCAGTACCAGGGGGCCGTTATCGAATAGCAATCAGCCCCAGCATTTT. This translates into CASTRGPLSNSNQPQHF. The chain joins TRBV19 to TRBJ1-5; TRBD1 matches 8 bases. The germline V gene encodes CDR1 LNHDA and CDR2 SQIVND (reference sequence). J gave up 0 bases and V 7 bases, and 11 bases lay outside the gene matches. CDR3 length equals 17 residues. The full variable domain, completed using reference TRBV19 and TRBJ1-5, is DGGITQSPKYLFRKEGQNVTLSCEQNLNHDAMYWYRQDPGQGLRLIYYSQIVNDFQKGDIAEGYSVSREKKESFPLTVTSAQKNPTAFYLCASTRGPLSNSNQPQHFGDGTRLSIL.

The V call is TRBV15, the J call TRBJ2-7, with D unresolved. Germline CDR1 LNHNV, CDR2 YYDKDF (reference sequence). The CDR3 runs to 14 residues. V lost 0 bases and J 7 bases, leaving 13 bases between the germline ends. This CDR3 reads CATSRDYSLREQYF. In nucleotides, the CDR3 is TGTGCCACCAGCAGAGATTATAGTCTGCGGGAGCAGTACTTC.

The rearrangement links TRBV30 to TRBJ2-6, with TRBD1 matching over 7 bases. CDR3 length: 14 residues. Germline loops: CDR1 GTSNPN, CDR2 SVGIG (reference sequence). J was trimmed by 2 bases and V by 4 bases; bases with no gene match: 2. The CDR3 coding sequence is TGTGCCTGGACAGGGGGTACTGGGGCCAACGTCCTGACTTTC. It codes for CAWTGGTGANVLTF.

This clone was seen only once. V and J are TRBV28 and TRBJ1-1; D ambiguous. Between the trimmed V and J ends, which lost 7 bases and 1 base, there was a span of 4 bases. This CDR3 has 11 residues. The germline V gene has CDR1 MDHEN and CDR2 SYDVKM. This CDR3 reads CASTRNTEAFF. The CDR3 coding sequence is TGTGCCAGCACCCGGAACACTGAAGCTTTCTTT.

The gene calls are TRBV7-3 and TRBJ2-2; perhaps TRBD2 as D (7 bases). Germline V lookup: CDR1 SGHTA, CDR2 FQGTGA. Trimming shortened V by 5 bases and J by 4 bases, and 11 bases separated the two germline ends. The CDR3 runs 14 residues. The CDR3 sequence is CASSLGGLTGELFF. For the CDR3, the DNA is TGTGCCAGCAGCCTGGGGGGGCTCACCGGGGAGCTGTTTTTT.

The V and J genes are TRBV5-4 and TRBJ1-1, with TRBD1 matching over 7 bases. J was trimmed by 4 bases and V by 4 bases; bases with no gene match: 4. Germline V lookup: CDR1 SGHNT, CDR2 YYREEE (reference sequence). The CDR3 extends over 13 amino acids. The CDR3 protein is CASSEQGSTEAFF. The CDR3 DNA sequence: TGTGCCAGCAGCGAACAGGGGAGCACTGAAGCTTTCTTT.

V gene TRBV18 combines with J gene TRBJ2-3, with D possibly matching TRBD2 (6 bases). The V end lost 8 bases, the J end lost 3 bases, and 27 bases lay between the germline ends. The CDR3 is 18 residues long. The germline V gene encodes CDR1 KGHSH and CDR2 LQKENI. CDR3 sequence: CASTSLGGGVPKTDTQYF. The CDR3 region has the DNA TGTGCCAGCACCAGTCTCGGGGGAGGTGTGCCAAAAACAGATACGCAGTATTTT.

The rearrangement joins TRBV11-1 to TRBJ1-1; perhaps TRBD1 as D (5 bases). The CDR3 extends over 15 amino acids. Trimming shortened V by 3 bases and J by 4 bases, and 15 bases separated the two germline ends. The germline V gene has CDR1 SGHAT and CDR2 FQDESV (reference sequence). The CDR3 DNA is TGTGCCAGCAGCTTGGGAGGGACGGTACCCACTGAAGCTTTCTTT. It encodes CASSLGGTVPTEAFF.

The J gene is TRBJ2-7, the V gene TRBV28, with 13 bases fitting TRBD2. V lost 2 bases and J lost 6; bases outside the gene matches: 10. The length of the CDR3 is 17 residues. CDR1 MDHEN and CDR2 SYDVKM come from the germline V gene. Written as DNA, the CDR3 is TGTGCCAGCAGTTTAACTAGCGGGGGGGCTGGTTCGGTCGAGCAGTACTTC. It is translated as CASSLTSGGAGSVEQYF. The whole variable domain, filled in from reference TRBV28 and TRBJ2-7, reads DVKVTQSSRYLVKRTGEKVFLECVQDMDHENMFWYRQDPGLGLRLIYFSYDVKMKEKGDIPEGYSVSREKKERFSLILESASTNQTSMYLCASSLTSGGAGSVEQYFGPGTRLTVT.

J is TRBJ1-2 and V is TRBV29-1; D is possibly TRBD1 (5 bases). The V gene lost 0 bases and the J gene lost 4 bases, with 15 bases spanning the gap. The CDR3 totals 15 residues. Germline CDR1 and CDR2: SQVTM and ANQGSEA. Here the CDR3 reads CSVEDRGTDIYGYTF. DNA for the CDR3: TGCAGCGTTGAAGATCGGGGGACCGATATCTATGGCTACACCTTC.

The chain links TRBV30 to TRBJ2-6; TRBD2 aligns across 9 bases. This CDR3 contains 16 residues. Germline assignment: CDR1 GTSNPN and CDR2 SVGIG (reference sequence). J gave up 1 base and V 2 bases, and 3 bases lay outside the gene matches. The CDR3 loop is CAWSRAGGSGANVLTF. Written as DNA, the CDR3 is TGTGCCTGGAGTAGAGCGGGAGGTTCTGGGGCCAACGTCCTGACTTTC.

The chain combines TRBV15 with TRBJ2-1, with 9 bases identical to TRBD1. The CDR3 extends over 15 amino acids. Germline trimming cut 5 bases from V and 1 base from J; bases unmatched to any gene: 3. Per germline, CDR1 LNHNV and CDR2 YYDKDF (reference sequence). As DNA, the CDR3 is TGTGCCACCAGCTACGACAGGGGGTCCTACAATGAGCAGTTCTTC. Encoded protein: CATSYDRGSYNEQFF.

The chain combines TRBV7-8 with TRBJ2-1; 9 positions agree with TRBD2. Per germline, CDR1 SGHVS and CDR2 FQNEAQ. CDR3 size: 17 residues. J was trimmed by 0 bases and V by 5 bases; bases with no gene match: 8. The CDR3 DNA reads as TGTGCCAGCAGCACCCGTTGGCGGGGGGGCTCCTACAATGAGCAGTTCTTC. It codes for CASSTRWRGGSYNEQFF. Variable domain in full (rest from reference TRBV7-8 and TRBJ2-1): GAGVSQSPRYKVAKRGQDVALRCDPISGHVSLFWYQQALGQGPEFLTYFQNEAQLDKSGLPSDRFFAERPEGSVSTLKIQRTQQEDSAVYLCASSTRWRGGSYNEQFFGPGTRLTVL.

The chain's CDR3 is CASSLGLAGPKTQYF. The DNA of the CDR3 is TGTGCCAGCAGCCTGGGACTAGCGGGGCCCAAGACCCAGTACTTC. The chain has TRBV3-1 (or the pseudogene TRBV3-2) and TRBJ2-5, with TRBD2 identical over 13 bases. The CDR3 loop spans 15 amino acids. Trimming took 4 bases from V and 6 from J; bases not matched to a gene: 5. CDR1 and CDR2 (germline): LGHDT, YNNKEL (reference sequence).

The chain combines TRBV3-1 (or the pseudogene TRBV3-2) with TRBJ2-1, with D possibly TRBD2 on 6 matching bases. Germline CDR1 is LGHDT and CDR2 is YNNKEL (reference sequence). V shed 4 bases and J shed 0 bases, with 13 bases lying between them. This CDR3 region has 16 residues. The CDR3 reads CASSPVSGSSYNEQFF. For the CDR3, the DNA is TGTGCCAGCAGCCCCGTTAGCGGAAGCTCCTACAATGAGCAGTTCTTC.

This chain uses TRBV5-1 with TRBJ2-3, with 9 bases matching TRBD2. The germline CDR1 and CDR2 sequences are SGHRS and YFSETQ. This CDR3 is built from 15 residues. Trimming at V came to 5 bases and at J to 4 bases, leaving 8 bases not matched to a gene. The CDR3 protein is CASRNRGGAPDTQYF. CDR3 in DNA: TGCGCCAGCAGAAATCGCGGGGGGGCCCCAGATACGCAGTATTTT.